Below are 19 T cell receptor beta chains sequenced from a single sample in a study of blood T cell repertoires in COVID-19. The repertoire was sequenced with immunoSEQ multiplex PCR; TCRdb's copy has only in-frame clones and lacks some. The repertoire holds more than 60,000 clones, around 76% seen once, with about 13% in the top ten. The sequenced material came from peripheral blood. The receptors come from an elderly woman with acute or convalescent COVID-19.

V usage is TRBV5-1 and J usage is TRBJ2-7; 11 bases align to TRBD2. Germline V gives CDR1 SGHRS, CDR2 YFSETQ. Germline trimming cut 2 bases from V and 2 bases from J; bases unmatched to any gene: 6. This CDR3 region has 16 residues. The CDR3 coding sequence is TGCGCCAGCAGCTTCGTGACTAGCGGGAACACCTACGAGCAGTACTTC. Protein product: CASSFVTSGNTYEQYF.

The J gene is TRBJ2-7, the V gene TRBV5-1, with D tentatively TRBD1 (5 bases). V lost 2 bases to trimming and J lost 0 bases, with 9 bases between them. Germline lookup yields CDR1 SGHRS and CDR2 YFSETQ. The CDR3 sequence is 14 residues long. This CDR3 reads CASSFLGPSYEQYF. In DNA form, the CDR3 reads TGCGCCAGCAGCTTTCTGGGGCCCTCCTACGAGCAGTACTTC.

The sample holds one count of this clone. V usage is TRBV9 and J usage is TRBJ2-7, with a possible D match to TRBD2 (6 bases). The V end lost 0 bases, the J end lost 3 bases, and 13 bases lay between the germline ends. Germline V gene data show CDR1 as SGDLS and CDR2 as YYNGEE. The CDR3 loop spans 15 amino acids. CDR3 residues: CASSVGGEPDYEQYF. DNA for the CDR3: TGTGCCAGCAGCGTAGGGGGGGAACCAGACTACGAGCAGTACTTC.

V usage is TRBV6-5 and J usage is TRBJ2-5, with D perhaps TRBD1 (6 bases). V was cut by 7 bases and J by 3 bases, with 12 bases left in between. The germline V gene has CDR1 MNHEY and CDR2 SVGAGI. This CDR3 has 13 amino acids. The CDR3 nucleotides read TGTGCCAGCACCATTAGACAGGAAGAGACCCAGTACTTC. Its translation: CASTIRQEETQYF.

This clone has more than one count but fewer than ten. The rearrangement joins TRBV18 to TRBJ2-7, with a tentative D call TRBD1 (6 bases). Germline values: CDR1 KGHSH, CDR2 LQKENI. The CDR3 is 14 residues long. V shed 4 bases and J shed 2 bases, with 12 bases lying between them. The CDR3 is CASSRPRGTYEQYF. The CDR3 DNA follows: TGTGCCAGCTCACGCCCCAGGGGTACCTACGAGCAGTACTTC.

The V gene is TRBV3-1 (or the pseudogene TRBV3-2), the J gene TRBJ2-1; 11 bases line up with TRBD2. This CDR3 region has 18 residues. With 0 bases clipped from V and 1 base from J, the junction kept 5 bases outside the gene matches. Germline V gives CDR1 LGHDT, CDR2 YNNKEL (reference sequence). The CDR3 loop is CASSQEILAGGSYNEQFF. For the CDR3, the DNA is TGTGCCAGCAGCCAAGAGATATTAGCGGGAGGGTCCTACAATGAGCAGTTCTTC.

The CDR3 nucleotides read TGTGCCAGTAGGGGACAGGGTACCTACGAGCAGTACTTC. Protein: CASRGQGTYEQYF. The chain is built from TRBV19 and TRBJ2-7; the match to TRBD1 covers 9 bases. In germline, CDR1 is LNHDA, CDR2 SQIVND (reference sequence). The CDR3 length is 13 residues. V was pared by 6 bases and J by 2 bases, with 2 bases of the junction left unmatched.

This rearrangement joins TRBV5-5 to TRBJ2-7; D uncertain. This CDR3 comprises 12 residues. V shed 4 bases and J shed 6 bases, with 11 bases lying between them. The germline CDR1 and CDR2 sequences are SGHKS and YYEKEE (reference sequence). The CDR3 spells CASSPLAREQYF. The CDR3 DNA sequence: TGTGCCAGCAGCCCCCTGGCCCGCGAGCAGTACTTC.

The chain combines TRBV3-1 (or the pseudogene TRBV3-2) with TRBJ1-3; D remains unclear. The length of the CDR3 is 17 residues. CDR1 is LGHDT and CDR2 is YNNKEL in the germline V gene (reference sequence). V was pared by 1 base and J by 0 bases, with 13 bases between. The CDR3 DNA is TGTGCCAGCAGCCAAGCTCCGGTACTGGTCTCTGGAAACACCATATATTTT. Translated: CASSQAPVLVSGNTIYF.

The chain has TRBV7-8 and TRBJ2-2; 16 bases are shared with TRBD2. The CDR3 totals 16 residues. V gave up 8 bases and J gave up 7 bases; unmatched junction bases: 7. Germline lookup yields CDR1 SGHVS and CDR2 FQNEAQ. In nucleotides, the CDR3 is TGTGCCAGCCATCCAGGGACTAGCGGGAGGGGCGGGGAGCTGTTTTTT. Its translation: CASHPGTSGRGGELFF.

This chain links TRBV27 with TRBJ2-7; tentative D call: TRBD2 (6 bases). V lost 7 bases and J 7 bases, leaving 17 bases between the germline ends. Germline loops: CDR1 MNHEY, CDR2 SMNVEV (reference sequence). This CDR3 has 13 amino acids. CDR3 loop: CASNSGTHREQYF. CDR3 coding DNA: TGTGCCAGCAATTCGGGGACTCATAGGGAGCAGTACTTC.

The chain is built from TRBV16 and TRBJ1-1; no clear D. With 0 bases removed from V and 10 bases from J, the gap between germline ends came to 15 bases. The CDR3 contains 14 residues. Looked up from germline, CDR1 is KGHSY and CDR2 is FQNENV. The CDR3 nucleotides are TGTGCCAGCAGCCAATCCACAGTATCAAATACAGCTTTCTTT. Protein product: CASSQSTVSNTAFF.

The chain uses TRBV9 and TRBJ2-5; 8 bases map to TRBD1. Trimming at V came to 0 bases and at J to 5 bases, leaving 6 bases not matched to a gene. This CDR3 region has 15 residues. Looked up from germline, CDR1 is SGDLS and CDR2 is YYNGEE. This chain's CDR3 is CASSVVPRGPETQYF. For the CDR3, the DNA is TGTGCCAGCAGCGTAGTCCCCAGGGGGCCGGAGACCCAGTACTTC.

The chain employs TRBV21-1 and TRBJ2-7; TRBD1, the table's D call, lacks a check against the DNA. TRBV21-1 is tagged as a pseudogene. The CDR3 extends over 17 amino acids. The CDR3 DNA reads TGTGCCAGCAGCAAAGCCGGGACAGGGTCGAGCTCCTACGAGCAGTACTTC. Its translation is CASSKAGTGSSSYEQYF.

This clone showed up just a few times. The chain employs TRBV5-1 and TRBJ2-6, with D perhaps TRBD2 (5 bases). This CDR3 has 18 residues. Germline CDR1 SGHRS, CDR2 YFSETQ. Trimming cost V 1 base and J 1 base, with 15 bases left between them. The CDR3, as DNA: TGCGCCAGCAGCTTGATCCCTCGAGGGATTTCTGGGGCCAACGTCCTGACTTTC. Its translation: CASSLIPRGISGANVLTF.

The chain has TRBV29-1 and TRBJ1-2; 7 positions match TRBD1. CDR1 and CDR2 (germline): SQVTM, ANQGSEA. V shed 7 bases and J 3 bases; nucleotides not matched to a gene: 11. The CDR3 consists of 14 residues. The CDR3: CSAGDREPYYGYTF. The CDR3 DNA follows: TGCAGCGCCGGTGACAGGGAGCCCTACTATGGCTACACCTTC.

This chain joins TRBV11-3 and TRBJ2-6; D is uncertain. This CDR3 is 16 amino acids long. V was shortened by 5 bases and J by 1 base, with 12 bases between the two germline ends. Germline V CDR1 and CDR2: SGHNT, YENEEA. The CDR3 DNA is TGTGCCAGCAGCGGCACTTCGGGTTCTGGGGCCAACGTCCTGACTTTC. Its translation is CASSGTSGSGANVLTF.

The chain carries TRBV27 and TRBJ2-3, with TRBD2 matching 10 bases. The V and J ends lost 5 bases and 0 bases, in that order; junction bases with no gene match: 8. Germline-derived CDR1 and CDR2 are MNHEY and SMNVEV (reference sequence). The CDR3 runs to 17 residues. The CDR3 protein is CASSLPSSGRSTDTQYF. The CDR3, as DNA: TGTGCCAGCAGTCTCCCCTCTAGCGGGAGAAGCACAGATACGCAGTATTTT.

The gene calls are TRBV5-5 and TRBJ2-7; 9 nucleotides match TRBD1. J was trimmed by 4 bases and V by 5 bases; bases with no gene match: 7. From germline, CDR1 is SGHKS and CDR2 YYEKEE (reference sequence). The length of the CDR3 is 14 residues. CDR3 residues: CASRTQGTGYEQYF. The CDR3 region has the DNA TGTGCCAGCAGAACCCAGGGGACAGGGTACGAGCAGTACTTC.